In its sample, the clone carrying this TCR beta chain was seen a few times. Antigen specificity is unknown. Germline V lookup: CDR1 DFQATT, CDR2 SNEGSKA (reference sequence). This CDR3 spans 10 amino acids. V gave up 5 bases and J gave up 10 bases, with 6 bases separating them. The entry originates in a study of cytomegalovirus exposure and HLA in healthy donors. Broader study findings: According to a later analysis, most TCR beta chains associated with CMV appeared HLA-restricted. Prediction of most subjects' HLA-A and HLA-B alleles by TCR beta sequences was reportedly accurate. In a later analysis, across HLA loci, associated TCR counts were highest for DRB1, lowest for HLA-C. Immune exposure information comprised only CMV serostatus.

PCR primers comprised 60 Vbeta and 13 Jbeta primers. Here immunoSEQ multiplex PCR was the method, and the copy in TCRdb shows in-frame clones only, minus some. Of 120,000 or so clones in the sample, about 73% were seen once. The TCR comes from a woman aged 40 to 50 in good health and CMV-seronegative. The chain links TRBV20-1 to TRBJ1-6; D remains unclear. Sequencing input: PBMCs. The CDR3 loop reads CSAAGSPLHF. The DNA of the CDR3 is TGCAGTGCTGCCGGGTCACCCCTCCACTTT.